This TCR beta chain comes out of a study of cytomegalovirus exposure and HLA in healthy donors listed by TCRdb under 2017. Notes on the research overall: An earlier analysis of more than 550 of the donors reported roughly 300 Gb of sequence data and 95 million to 120 million unique TCR beta sequences obtained from some 200 million T cells. An early release covering about 600 HLA-typed donors comprised about 290 gigabases of sequencing data and 85 million or so unique TCR sequences. The genetic ancestry cluster associated with self-reported Caucasian donors included about 84% of the roughly 390 genotyped donors. The study aimed to test whether signatures of past pathogen exposure could be identified by cataloging public T cell receptors. Using immunosequencing, the study profiled T cell repertoires from 666 subjects and related those repertoires to cytomegalovirus serostatus. A separate validation cohort of 90 to 150 different subjects was used in addition to the approximately 700-subject first cohort. To predict cytomegalovirus infection status, the study combined high-throughput TCR immunosequencing, statistical association of individual TCRs with disease status, and machine learning. A later analysis re-analyzed previously published TCR beta repertoires from approximately 700 donors and added high-resolution HLA genotyping to study TCR occurrence patterns. Rather than using new phenotypic data, the later analysis identified candidate immune exposures from TCR beta sequences and from how often those sequences occurred across donors. An earlier analysis of 500 to 650 of the donors applied high-throughput TCR beta sequencing to assess whether each TCR beta V gene segment acted as functional or pseudogenic. Donor age, sex, ethnicity and CMV serostatus were compiled alongside the repertoire data. A later genetic analysis used genome-wide SNP genotypes for about 60% of the 666 donors, treating that subset as a discovery cohort. Every discovery cohort repertoire had been produced on one sequencing platform. Class I and class II HLA loci were covered by the typing at four-digit resolution. The number of typed donors differed by locus: about 629-630 for A, B, C, DRB1 and DQB1; 500 to 550 for DQA1; some 590 for DPA1; and 400 to 480 for DPB1. Several DR-DQ haplotypes were handled as single units for association and clustering because linkage in the cohort was strong. Among a few hundred genotyped donors of the cohort, an average of roughly 240,000 unique TCR beta nucleotide sequences were sequenced per donor, around 20% of them non-productive. Summary of the overall study and its limitations: In a later genetic analysis, a missense DCLRE1C variant was associated with V-gene and J-gene trimming of TCR beta chains, and the association was replicated in an independent cohort. In a later analysis, some 17,000 TCR beta sequences were associated with specific HLA alleles at a false discovery rate of 0.05. A later analysis found that HLA-associated TCR beta chains were more clonally expanded and had lower generation probabilities than equally common non-associated chains. A total of 164 TCR beta chains were listed by the study as associated with cytomegalovirus. Linkage disequilibrium might explain the correlated functional status among segregating V segments, but an unknown experimental factor could not be excluded. Broadly in line with IMGT annotations, most TCR beta V segments showed up in productive rearrangements about 87% or about 30% of the time in an earlier analysis of 450 to 600 of the donors. Three of the identified cytomegalovirus-associated TCR beta chains were confirmed in vitro to be specific for cytomegalovirus antigens. In a later genetic analysis, fewer N-insertions in productive TCRs were reported among donors in an Asian-associated ancestry cluster than the approximately 630-donor mean. The classifier was reported to diagnose cytomegalovirus status with high specificity and sensitivity in both the original and validation cohorts. The sequencing pipeline was judged likely to have produced a cluster of highly shared sequence variants as a technical artifact. The presence/absence analyses assumed that sequencing depth was roughly uniform across donors, and that assumption may not be true. Strong co-occurrence of HLA alleles, especially DR and DQ, made assigning TCR associations to individual alleles difficult. In a later analysis, the rate of TCR association differed among HLA loci, with DRB1 alleles having the most associated TCRs and HLA-C alleles having the fewest. The authors suggested that the approach could potentially be extended to other disease states and immunological phenotypes. The only immune exposure information available for the cohort was CMV serostatus. A further reported finding was that TCR beta sequences accurately predicted the HLA-A and HLA-B alleles for most subjects in the first cohort. The 87-base-pair reads could not distinguish some IMGT-functional V segments, including TRBV6-2 and TRBV6-3, so those segments were excluded. While some public TCRs were present in many individuals, most TCR sequences turned up only very rarely across donors. Most CMV-associated TCR beta chains appeared to be HLA-restricted in a later analysis, and the HLA associations seemed to be driven largely by CMV exposure. Because HLA typing was unavailable for some donors at each locus, only the typed subset was used in association tests. Roughly 15 rarely observed V segments, including chromosome 9 orphons, were excluded from the earlier analysis of about 500 of the donors because counts were too low. The cohort was sequenced for TCR beta chains only, and without alpha or paired-chain data the features that could be detected were limited. According to a later analysis, parvovirus B19, influenza, CMV and Epstein-Barr virus appeared linked to several top co-occurrence clusters.

This clone has a single count. Its antigen remains unidentified. No much larger clone is present one base from it, and per-base qualities are unavailable. The CDR3, cysteine through phenylalanine, is 16 amino acids long. Only CDR3 DNA remains: 48 bases, in frame from the first base. Trimming removed 2 bases from V and 0 bases from J, leaving 14 bases between the germline ends. The germline V gene (reference sequence) yields SGHNT for CDR1 and YYREEE for CDR2. The cohort comprised fewer than 700 healthy bone marrow donors. At the time of sampling, all cohort members were nominally healthy, though unrecorded immune exposures were likely present. The donor tested CMV seropositive, placing the donor among the 289 seropositive members of the cohort. Each donor provided a peripheral blood sample, and peripheral blood mononuclear cells were used for TCR beta sequencing. Genomic DNA extraction from the blood cell samples was performed with the Qiagen DNeasy Blood Extraction Kit.

The method behind the library was the immunoSEQ multiplex PCR assay. For the multiplex PCR, a mixture combining 60 forward primers for TCR Vbeta segments and 13 reverse primers for TCR Jbeta segments was used. A multiplex PCR assay on genomic DNA amplified the CDR3 region of rearranged TCR beta genes. Amplified TCR beta libraries were sequenced as 87-base-pair reads on the Illumina HiSeq System. On the study's bioinformatics: Across the roughly 640 repertoires, a later analysis counted tens of millions of unique TCR beta chains, 8.5 million to 12 million of which were shared by at least two donors. Raw reads were error-corrected and collapsed into unique sequences with a nearest-neighbor algorithm that merged closely related sequences to remove PCR and sequencing errors. V, D and J gene segments were assigned by aligning CDR3 sequences to IMGT reference sequences. For a sequence to be retained, a match of at least six nucleotides to both a V gene segment and a J gene segment was required. Rearrangements were called productive when the CDR3 lacked stop codons and stayed in frame with V and J; all others were non-productive. Following IMGT convention, CDR3 was defined as the stretch from the second conserved V-encoded cysteine up to the conserved J-encoded phenylalanine. The earlier analysis of some 580 of the donors excluded any sequence lacking an unambiguous match to a single V gene segment. In an earlier analysis of roughly 600 of the donors, a V segment was called functional when productive rearrangements were above 56.7%, and segregating when the standard deviation between donors exceeded 5%. A statistical classification framework was built to diagnose cytomegalovirus status from the catalog of TCR beta chain sequences. In a later analysis, V and J genes were assigned by comparing TCR nucleotide sequences against IMGT/GENE-DB human TR gene sequences. A later analysis assigned CDR3 sequences and most-parsimonious VDJ recombination scenarios with the TCRdist pipeline. In a later analysis, each TCR beta chain was defined by its CDR3 amino acid sequence together with its V-gene family, and reads without a unique V-gene family were excluded. To address suspected cross-contamination and a sequencing artifact, a later analysis removed 592 highly shared, low-generation-probability nucleotide sequences. A later analysis calculated a clonal expansion index for each public chain from normalized within-repertoire ranks of inferred template counts. Generation probabilities in a later analysis came from a VDJ recombination model fitted to out-of-frame rearrangements, and those results were checked against IGoR. A later analysis scored TCR-TCR, TCR-HLA and TCR-CMV co-occurrence with hypergeometric tests, applying a repertoire-size bias correction to TCR pairs. A later analysis estimated false discovery rates by permuting HLA or CMV assignments 20 times. In a later analysis, co-occurring TCRs were grouped using DBSCAN, and TCRdist sequence similarity was added for clustering within HLA-allele-positive subsets. Co-occurrence clustering excluded repertoires with fewer than 30,000 or more than 120,000 public chains, plus five with anomalous nucleotide sharing. What TCRdb holds here is the immuneACCESS table cut down to in-frame rearrangements. Part of the clones is not present; checked against another copy, under half of the missing clones reflect an unresolved V gene, and the others are unexplained. V and J calls plus clone size are reproduced from that table; the DNA served to infer D and trimming. The sample table shows around 150,000 clones, and roughly 87% are seen once. The ten largest clones capture about 4% of the sample.

This sequence uses TRBV5-4 and TRBJ1-1, and perhaps TRBD1 as D gene, on 6 matching bases. Sequencing was carried out using PBMCs. The sequence derives from a man between 45 and 60 years old in good health and CMV-seropositive. The DNA sequence follows: TGTGCCAGCAGCTTTCCGGACAGAACCATGAACACTGAAGCTTTCTTT. Translated, this gives CASSFPDRTMNTEAFF.